A selection of T cell receptor beta chains follows, all from one sample in a study of human T cells and chemical hapten exposure. Using its own MiXCR run on the RACE reads, TCRdb lists one record per CDR3 protein. The sample has some 380,000 distinct CDR3 sequences, around 5% seen once. The sequences come from whole blood, collected in connection with sensitization to the hapten diphenylcyclopropenone (DPC). Receptor source: a woman aged 45-65 years with alopecia areata. Some clones in this sample may be carry-over from other donors' samples. Each CDR3 is given with its conserved first and last residue.

v_call: TRBV5-1
j_call: TRBJ1-5
cdr3_aa: CASSLEGLSNQPQHF

v_call: TRBV29-1
j_call: TRBJ2-2
cdr3_aa: CSAAANTGELFF

v_call: TRBV24-1
j_call: TRBJ2-2
cdr3_aa: CATSDRTSDTGELFF

v_call: TRBV5-1
j_call: TRBJ1-5
cdr3_aa: CAGFPNRGDVPQHF

v_call: TRBV29-1
j_call: TRBJ1-1
cdr3_aa: CSVDFALGSEAFF

v_call: TRBV11-2
j_call: TRBJ2-1
cdr3_aa: CASSPFDISSYNEQFF

v_call: TRBV5-1
j_call: TRBJ2-5
cdr3_aa: CASSWTSGNGETQYF

v_call: TRBV5-1
j_call: TRBJ1-4
cdr3_aa: CASSWGRSTNEKLFF

v_call: TRBV24-1
j_call: TRBJ1-1
cdr3_aa: CATMWGSGMNTEAFF

v_call: TRBV29-1
j_call: TRBJ2-3
cdr3_aa: CSVDWLAGTTQYF

v_call: TRBV7-9
j_call: TRBJ2-5
cdr3_aa: CASSLGTGPKTQYF

v_call: TRBV6-2/TRBV6-3
j_call: TRBJ2-1
cdr3_aa: CASSYSGLGDEQFF

v_call: TRBV6-6
j_call: TRBJ1-1
cdr3_aa: CASSLSYPRAGTEAFF

v_call: TRBV9
j_call: TRBJ2-3
cdr3_aa: CASSRDRVTDTQYF

v_call: TRBV20-1
j_call: TRBJ2-3
cdr3_aa: CSAPQREATDTQYF

v_call: TRBV27
j_call: TRBJ2-1
cdr3_aa: CASSLIGRGYNEQFF

v_call: TRBV5-4
j_call: TRBJ2-6
cdr3_aa: CASSSQGRRANVLTF

v_call: TRBV3-1
j_call: TRBJ2-1
cdr3_aa: CASSHWDGKNEQFF

v_call: TRBV29-1
j_call: TRBJ2-3
cdr3_aa: CSVEANLADTQYF

v_call: TRBV5-1
j_call: TRBJ1-6
cdr3_aa: CASSLDVIGSPLHF

v_call: TRBV20-1
j_call: TRBJ2-3
cdr3_aa: CSARSSGGEPDTQYF

v_call: TRBV29-1
j_call: TRBJ2-1
cdr3_aa: CSGGLAGDHNEQFF

v_call: TRBV6-2/TRBV6-3
j_call: TRBJ1-1
cdr3_aa: CASIPTGVGTEAFF

v_call: TRBV11-2
j_call: TRBJ1-3
cdr3_aa: CASSLAVLSSGNTIYF

v_call: TRBV5-1
j_call: TRBJ2-3
cdr3_aa: CASSRGTLRADTQYF

v_call: TRBV3-1
j_call: TRBJ2-2
cdr3_aa: CASSLWRRGNTGELFF

v_call: TRBV11-2
j_call: TRBJ2-7
cdr3_aa: CASSPRGPGEQYF

v_call: TRBV5-6
j_call: TRBJ1-5
cdr3_aa: CASSGGGANQPQHF

v_call: TRBV6-1
j_call: TRBJ2-2
cdr3_aa: CASSHGQGGIGELFF

v_call: TRBV29-1
j_call: TRBJ1-4
cdr3_aa: CSVEEGSYPFF

v_call: TRBV11-2
j_call: TRBJ2-4
cdr3_aa: CASSFSQIGAEPPLAKNIQYF

v_call: TRBV24-1
j_call: TRBJ1-2
cdr3_aa: CATSDNGQRVPPGYGYTF

v_call: TRBV9
j_call: TRBJ2-7
cdr3_aa: CASSRGLAGDLASYEQYF

v_call: TRBV7-9
j_call: TRBJ2-3
cdr3_aa: CASSGLGGGFMSDTQYF

v_call: TRBV29-1
j_call: TRBJ2-3
cdr3_aa: CSAEGGTDTQYF

v_call: TRBV2
j_call: TRBJ2-5
cdr3_aa: CASSEAPQSGTGKETQYF

v_call: TRBV6-2/TRBV6-3
j_call: TRBJ1-1
cdr3_aa: CASSYGVGNTEAFF

v_call: TRBV7-9
j_call: TRBJ1-5
cdr3_aa: CASSYGQPSNQPQHF

v_call: TRBV5-1
j_call: TRBJ1-1
cdr3_aa: CASSLEGQNTEAFF

v_call: TRBV15
j_call: TRBJ1-1
cdr3_aa: CATSLERGNTEAFF

v_call: TRBV29-1
j_call: TRBJ1-4
cdr3_aa: CSVQGRGEKLFF

v_call: TRBV5-5
j_call: TRBJ1-6
cdr3_aa: CASSLTAGDNSPLHF

v_call: TRBV7-9
j_call: TRBJ2-3
cdr3_aa: CASSPRQPSTDTQYF

v_call: TRBV2
j_call: TRBJ1-4
cdr3_aa: CASSEGDRSEKLFF

v_call: TRBV6-1
j_call: TRBJ2-1
cdr3_aa: CASSEREYNEQFF

v_call: TRBV28
j_call: TRBJ2-5
cdr3_aa: CASSTTGNQETQYF

v_call: TRBV27
j_call: TRBJ1-1
cdr3_aa: CASSLSGLVENTEAFF